This is a list of T cell receptor beta chains from one sample in a study of cytomegalovirus exposure and HLA in healthy donors. Method: immunoSEQ multiplex PCR; TCRdb's copy keeps in-frame clones and lacks some. Of fewer than 150,000 clones listed, around 80% are singletons. Sequenced material: PBMCs. Receptor source: a man in his forties in good health and CMV-seropositive. The CDR3 runs from the conserved cysteine through the conserved F or W.

j_call v_call cdr3_aa
TRBJ1-2 TRBV25-1 CASSELGQGAEDGYTF
TRBJ2-7 TRBV18 CASSPIPSGSYEQYF
TRBJ2-7 TRBV5-4 CASSSTESYEQYF
TRBJ1-1 TRBV14 CASSLWDIRNTEAFF
TRBJ2-5 TRBV6-5 CASTLGTSGSQTQYF
TRBJ2-3 TRBV2 CASSRTSGRSDTQYF
TRBJ1-2 TRBV7-9 CASSLAFVYGYTF
TRBJ2-7 TRBV19 CASSTRDSAYEQYF
TRBJ2-2 TRBV5-4 CASSRLAQNTGELFF
TRBJ2-1 TRBV11-1 CASSFREDEQFF
TRBJ2-7 TRBV4-2 CASSQGEAGVPYEQYF
TRBJ2-7 TRBV19 CASSMTRDEQYF
TRBJ2-2 TRBV21-1 CASSKRRGTGELFF
TRBJ2-2 TRBV7-9 CASSLETAFTGELFF
TRBJ2-5 TRBV15 CATSRDRASQETQYF
TRBJ1-1 TRBV5-6 CASSRRGYEAFF
TRBJ2-3 TRBV7-2 CASSWGGFTDTQYF
TRBJ2-5 TRBV5-1 CASSLQIQETQYF
TRBJ1-2 TRBV7-3 CASSPSGNGVYGYTF
TRBJ2-7 TRBV19 CASSIRGQGAHYEQYF
TRBJ1-1 TRBV6-6 CASRGGQMNTEAFF
TRBJ1-1 TRBV5-1 CASSSENLGTEAFF
TRBJ2-5 TRBV25-1 CASSDYQETQYF
TRBJ1-1 TRBV11-2 CASSLVRGNTEAFF
TRBJ2-1 TRBV6-4 CASSRLAGDAGSYNEQFF
TRBJ2-1 TRBV6-1 CASSVRLAGGPRNEQFF
TRBJ1-2 TRBV6-1 CASYIPGQAYGYTF
- TRBV11-3 CASSPDRGRYEQFF
TRBJ1-5 TRBV6-5 CASRQDSNQPQHF
TRBJ2-1 TRBV19 CASTIGTGVNEQFF
TRBJ2-3 TRBV2 CASMGGVFGDTQYF
TRBJ1-5 TRBV9 CASSVGPHWNQPQHF
TRBJ2-1 TRBV30 CAWESGRARNEQFF
TRBJ2-7 TRBV18 CASSPSGDEQYF
TRBJ2-7 TRBV11-2 CASSLTGYEQYF
TRBJ1-1 TRBV5-1 CASSLNRGVPEAFF
TRBJ1-2 TRBV25-1 CASSGDRGPGYTF
- TRBV7-2 CASSSRQGFSEQYF
TRBJ1-2 TRBV18 CASSPEGAGGYTF
TRBJ1-1 TRBV5-1 CASSSRTGGDTEAFF
TRBJ1-4 TRBV18 CASSSQPGQREKLFF
TRBJ2-3 TRBV27 CASSLTSGSLDTQYF
TRBJ2-7 TRBV9 CASSVGGTGGYEQYF
TRBJ2-7 TRBV30 CAWSAGGNYEQYF
TRBJ1-2 TRBV30 CAWSVLDWTGGRAYGYTF
TRBJ1-6 TRBV15 CATSRDGTGIFGGSPLHF
TRBJ1-1 TRBV19 CASSIDRDAEAFF
TRBJ2-1 TRBV6-5 CASSRLAGINEQFF
TRBJ2-1 TRBV7-9 CASSEASGRALEQFF